A selection of T cell receptor beta chains follows, all from one sample in a study of blood T cell repertoires in COVID-19. The data were produced by immunoSEQ multiplex PCR, yet TCRdb's version contains in-frame clones alone and is incomplete. This sample has approximately 270,000 clones, with roughly 85% found just once. Material: peripheral blood. The source of these receptors is a woman between 70 and 85 years old with acute or convalescent COVID-19. Both conserved end residues are part of each CDR3. A D gene is named only where the DNA matches it firmly. Only some rows state a clone size, as once, few, many or a class for expanded clones.

TRBD2 | TRBJ2-1 | TRBV6-4 | NA | CASSDTGGGLYNEQFF | TGTGCCAGCAGTGACACCGGCGGGGGACTTTACAATGAGCAGTTCTTC
NA | TRBJ2-2 | TRBV5-4 | NA | CASSLATGPKNTGELFF | TGTGCCAGCAGCTTGGCCACAGGGCCCAAGAACACCGGGGAGCTGTTTTTT
TRBD1 | TRBJ2-7 | TRBV6-6 | NA | CASSYTGGQYF | TGTGCCAGCAGTTACACAGGGGGGCAGTACTTC
NA | TRBJ1-3 | TRBV29-1 | NA | CSVDSGTSGNTIYF | TGCAGCGTCGACTCCGGGACATCTGGAAACACCATATATTTT
TRBD1 | TRBJ2-3 | TRBV7-9 | NA | CASSYSSGGTDTQYF | TGTGCCAGCAGCTATTCCTCAGGGGGAACAGATACGCAGTATTTT
NA | TRBJ2-4 | TRBV19 | NA | CASSIQRFQGIQYF | TGTGCCAGTAGTATACAAAGGTTTCAGGGCATTCAGTACTTC
TRBD1 | TRBJ2-2 | TRBV6-6 | NA | CASLKGARGELFF | TGTGCCAGCTTGAAGGGGGCGCGTGGGGAGCTGTTTTTT
TRBD1 | TRBJ2-3 | TRBV7-2 | NA | CASRVTGTGADTQYF | TGTGCCAGCCGCGTGACCGGGACAGGGGCAGATACGCAGTATTTT
TRBD2 | TRBJ2-3 | TRBV5-1 | NA | CASSLGGGTDTQYF | TGCGCCAGCAGCTTGGGCGGGGGGACAGATACGCAGTATTTT
NA | TRBJ2-3 | TRBV19 | NA | CASSRGGTTDTQYF | TGTGCCAGTAGTAGAGGGGGAACCACAGATACGCAGTATTTT
NA | TRBJ2-3 | TRBV5-4 | NA | CASQRGGGSDTQYF | TGTGCCAGCCAGCGAGGAGGCGGGTCAGATACGCAGTATTTT
NA | TRBJ2-7 | TRBV5-4 | NA | CASSLGGESYEQYF | TGTGCCAGCAGCTTGGGGGGAGAATCCTACGAGCAGTACTTC
NA | TRBJ2-2 | TRBV5-1 | NA | CASSLDQGAGELFF | TGCGCCAGCAGCTTGGACCAGGGTGCCGGGGAGCTGTTTTTT
NA | TRBJ1-4 | TRBV24-1 | NA | CATSDSDSTNEKLFF | TGTGCCACCAGTGATTCTGACAGCACCAATGAAAAACTGTTTTTT
TRBD1 | TRBJ2-7 | TRBV29-1 | NA | CSVGSRGLYEQYF | TGCAGCGTTGGATCTAGGGGGCTATACGAGCAGTACTTC
NA | TRBJ1-1 | TRBV4-2 | NA | CASSLNLRTDEAFF | TGTGCCAGCAGCCTTAACTTGCGGACTGATGAAGCTTTCTTT
NA | TRBJ1-4 | TRBV5-1 | NA | CASSLGQAEGEKLFF | TGCGCCAGCAGCTTGGGACAGGCAGAGGGCGAAAAACTGTTTTTT
NA | TRBJ1-1 | TRBV9 | once | CASSRTQGVNTEAFF | TGTGCCAGCAGCCGAACCCAGGGTGTGAACACTGAAGCTTTCTTT
NA | TRBJ2-5 | TRBV18 | NA | CASFRGPQETQYF | TGTGCCAGCTTTCGCGGCCCTCAAGAGACCCAGTACTTC
TRBD1 | TRBJ1-5 | TRBV2 | NA | CASSLQGNNQPQHF | TGTGCCAGCAGTCTACAGGGGAATAATCAGCCCCAGCATTTT
NA | TRBJ1-5 | TRBV6-6 | NA | CASSSLQGQPQHF | TGTGCCAGCAGCAGCCTACAGGGTCAGCCCCAGCATTTT
NA | TRBJ1-2 | TRBV2 | NA | CARTGENYGYTF | TGTGCCAGGACAGGAGAAAACTATGGCTACACCTTC
NA | TRBJ1-2 | TRBV7-8 | NA | CASSLRAGPLTF | TGTGCCAGCAGCTTACGGGCAGGGCCCTTAACCTTC
TRBD1 | TRBJ2-3 | TRBV11-2 | NA | CASSSGKTGTGRADTQYF | TGTGCCAGCAGCTCCGGGAAAACCGGGACAGGGAGGGCAGATACGCAGTATTTT
TRBD1 | TRBJ2-7 | TRBV7-9 | NA | CASSLNRGNEQYF | TGTGCCAGCAGCTTAAACAGGGGAAACGAGCAGTACTTC
TRBD2 | TRBJ2-5 | TRBV11-3 | NA | CASSLGSGAEETQYF | TGTGCCAGCAGCTTAGGGAGCGGGGCGGAAGAGACCCAGTACTTC
NA | TRBJ1-6 | TRBV7-9 | NA | CASSRRTGSSYNSPLHF | TGTGCCAGCAGCCGACGGACCGGGAGCTCCTATAATTCACCCCTCCACTTT
NA | TRBJ2-2 | TRBV19 | NA | CASSRGTGELFF | TGTGCCAGTAGTCGGGGAACCGGGGAGCTGTTTTTT
NA | TRBJ1-2 | TRBV4-2 | once | CASSQGTQGKDGYTF | TGTGCCAGCAGCCAAGGGACTCAGGGGAAGGATGGCTACACCTTC
NA | TRBJ1-6 | TRBV3-1/TRBV3-2 | once | CASSRSDRYNSPLHF | TGTGCCAGCAGCCGATCCGACAGATATAATTCACCCCTCCACTTT
NA | TRBJ1-3 | TRBV10-3 | NA | CAIRGALDSGNTIYF | TGTGCCATCAGGGGGGCCCTCGACTCTGGAAACACCATATATTTT
NA | TRBJ2-3 | TRBV3-1/TRBV3-2 | once | CASSQVRTGTGADTQYF | TGTGCCAGCAGCCAAGTTAGAACAGGGACGGGCGCAGATACGCAGTATTTT
NA | TRBJ1-5 | TRBV2 | NA | CASSERRGGVDQPQHF | TGTGCCAGCAGTGAAAGGAGGGGCGGCGTGGATCAGCCCCAGCATTTT
TRBD1 | TRBJ1-2 | TRBV9 | NA | CASGGQSYGYTF | TGTGCCAGCGGGGGACAGAGCTATGGCTACACCTTC
NA | TRBJ1-1 | TRBV25-1 | NA | CASNRGGSTEAFF | TGTGCCAGCAACCGAGGGGGTAGCACTGAAGCTTTCTTT
TRBD1 | TRBJ2-5 | TRBV29-1 | NA | CSASGQGKETQYF | TGCAGCGCGTCGGGACAGGGGAAAGAGACCCAGTACTTC
NA | TRBJ1-6 | TRBV5-1 | NA | CASSLVGSSYNSPLHF | TGCGCCAGCAGCTTGGTGGGGAGCTCCTATAATTCACCCCTCCACTTT
NA | TRBJ2-5 | TRBV7-9 | NA | CASSQGRGPETQYF | TGTGCCAGCAGCCAGGGGCGAGGGCCAGAGACCCAGTACTTC
TRBD2 | TRBJ2-2 | TRBV6-5 | NA | CASSYTGGNTGELFF | TGTGCCAGCAGTTATACGGGGGGGAACACCGGGGAGCTGTTTTTT
TRBD1 | TRBJ1-1 | TRBV15 | NA | CATSRDGTANTEAFF | TGTGCCACCAGCAGAGATGGGACAGCGAACACTGAAGCTTTCTTT
NA | TRBJ1-1 | TRBV5-1 | NA | CASSLNLDNGAFF | TGCGCCAGCAGCTTGAACCTCGACAACGGAGCTTTCTTT
TRBD1 | TRBJ1-2 | TRBV7-3 | NA | CASRGGSYGYTF | TGTGCCAGCAGAGGGGGCAGCTATGGCTACACCTTC
NA | TRBJ1-5 | TRBV18 | NA | CASSGGGVQPQHF | TGTGCCAGCTCAGGCGGGGGGGTTCAGCCCCAGCATTTT
NA | TRBJ2-1 | TRBV4-2 | NA | CASSQDLGNEQFF | TGTGCCAGCAGCCAAGATCTCGGGAATGAGCAGTTCTTC
NA | TRBJ1-2 | TRBV2 | once | CASSVTGVYGYTF | TGTGCCAGCAGCGTGACGGGGGTCTATGGCTACACCTTC
TRBD2 | TRBJ2-1 | TRBV7-2 | few | CASSRGLLYNEQFF | TGTGCCAGCAGCCGGGGACTACTCTACAATGAGCAGTTCTTC
NA | TRBJ1-1 | TRBV27 | NA | CASSRTRDSRAFF | TGTGCCAGCAGCAGAACGAGGGATTCTCGCGCTTTCTTT
NA | TRBJ2-5 | TRBV14 | few | CASSNIRTAQETQYF | TGTGCCAGCAGCAACATTCGGACAGCCCAAGAGACCCAGTACTTC
NA | TRBJ2-5 | TRBV27 | NA | CASSLSPGLETQYF | TGTGCCAGCAGTTTATCGCCAGGGCTGGAGACCCAGTACTTC
NA | TRBJ1-4 | TRBV5-5 | NA | CASSSDRWNEKLFF | TGTGCCAGCAGCTCCGACAGGTGGAATGAAAAACTGTTTTTT
NA | TRBJ1-4 | TRBV5-1 | NA | CASSLARGATNEKLFF | TGCGCCAGCAGCTTGGCCAGGGGAGCAACTAATGAAAAACTGTTTTTT
NA | TRBJ1-2 | TRBV7-8 | NA | CASSAPKESYGYTF | TGTGCCAGCAGCGCCCCGAAGGAGTCTTATGGCTACACCTTC